These T cell receptor beta chains were read from a single sample in a study of PD-1 blockade in classical Hodgkin lymphoma. Libraries were prepared by immunoSEQ multiplex PCR; TCRdb keeps only in-frame clonotypes and omits some of them. The top ten clones hold 9.4% of a sample with some 93,000 clones, around 80% of them seen once. Here the sequenced sample was peripheral blood mononuclear cells (PBMCs), taken before the fourth cycle of nivolumab. All receptors derive from a human donor with classical Hodgkin lymphoma. Each CDR3 is given with its conserved first and last residue. D genes are given only for firm matches. For some rows the clone size is stated as once, few or many, or as a class when expanded; others skip it.

>TRBJ1-2|TRBD1|13|TRBV19|-
TGTGCCAGTTCCTACAGGGGAGACTATGGCTACACCTTC
CASSYRGDYGYTF
>TRBJ1-2|-|16|TRBV14|few
TGTGCCAGCAGCCAAAAGGGGCGTGGACCTAACTATGGCTACACCTTC
CASSQKGRGPNYGYTF
>TRBJ2-1|TRBD2|12|TRBV7-2|-
TGTGCCAGCAGCCGAGGAGCGGGGGAGCAGTTCTTC
CASSRGAGEQFF
>TRBJ2-7|-|16|TRBV27|-
TGTGCCAGCGGGGCCCCTACTGGCGTCAACAGATTGGAGCAGTACTTC
CASGAPTGVNRLEQYF
>TRBJ2-6|-|14|TRBV27|-
TGTGCCAGCACCCACCGTGCTGGGGCCAACGTCCTGACTTTC
CASTHRAGANVLTF
>TRBJ2-2|-|13|TRBV7-9|-
TGTGCCAGCAGCCCTCAGACCACCGGGGAGCTGTTTTTT
CASSPQTTGELFF
>TRBJ2-3|TRBD2|16|TRBV7-2|-
TGTGCCAGCAGCTTAGACGGGAGGCGGGGATCAGATACGCAGTATTTT
CASSLDGRRGSDTQYF
>TRBJ2-5|-|15|TRBV19|-
TGTGCCAGTAGTATAGGCCAGGGTGGAGGTGAGACCCAGTACTTC
CASSIGQGGGETQYF
>TRBJ2-7|TRBD1|14|TRBV7-9|-
TGTGCCAGCAGCGCAGAGACAGGGACCTACGAGCAGTACTTC
CASSAETGTYEQYF
>TRBJ1-4|-|13|TRBV6-5|-
TGTGCCAGCAGTTACTCTCCGGGACGTTCACTGTTTTTT
CASSYSPGRSLFF
>TRBJ1-1|-|14|TRBV10-3|-
TGTGCCATCAGTGAGCCTTCCATGAACACTGAAGCTTTCTTT
CAISEPSMNTEAFF
>TRBJ2-5|-|15|TRBV6-5|-
TGTGCCAGCAGTGCTCGGGGCTCCGGGCAAGAGACCCAGTACTTC
CASSARGSGQETQYF
>TRBJ2-1|TRBD2|15|TRBV13|few
TGTGCCAGCAGCCTCCGAATAGCGGGTCACAATGAGCAGTTCTTC
CASSLRIAGHNEQFF
>TRBJ2-5|TRBD2|15|TRBV9|-
TGTGCCAGCAGCGTAGCTAGCGGGGGGTGGGAGACCCAGTACTTC
CASSVASGGWETQYF
>TRBJ2-7|-|14|TRBV7-2|once
TGTGCCAGCAGCAGAACAGCGACATCCTACGAGCAGTACTTC
CASSRTATSYEQYF
>TRBJ2-2|TRBD1|13|TRBV27|-
TGTGCCAGCACCCGGGACAGGGCCGGGGAGCTGTTTTTT
CASTRDRAGELFF
>TRBJ2-3|TRBD2|15|TRBV6-6|-
TGTGCCAGCAGGGTCCCCGGGACTAGCGGCTATACGCAGTATTTT
CASRVPGTSGYTQYF
>TRBJ2-1|TRBD1|14|TRBV12-5|-
TGTGCTAGTGGGCGGACAGGGGGCTGGAATGAGCAGTTCTTC
CASGRTGGWNEQFF
>TRBJ1-2|-|13|TRBV30|-
TGTGCCTGGAGTGTACGGCCGACCTATGGCTACACCTTC
CAWSVRPTYGYTF
>TRBJ1-3|-|15|TRBV7-2|-
TGTGCCAGCAGTTCCCAGGGATTCTCTGGAAACACCATATATTTT
CASSSQGFSGNTIYF
>TRBJ2-1|TRBD1|15|TRBV29-1|-
TGCAGCGCCGGCCGGGGACAGAGCTCCTACAATGAGCAGTTCTTC
CSAGRGQSSYNEQFF
>TRBJ1-3|-|20|TRBV28|-
TGTGCCAGCAGTTTCTCCCGCTTATTGTCGATGGGAGGAACAGGAAACACCATATATTTT
CASSFSRLLSMGGTGNTIYF
>TRBJ2-7|TRBD2|16|TRBV29-1|-
TGCAGCGTTGATGGTGGACTAGCGGGAGGGGAATACGAGCAGTACTTC
CSVDGGLAGGEYEQYF
>TRBJ2-7|-|12|TRBV7-9|-
TGTGCCAGCCGGACTGAAAACTACGAGCAGTACTTC
CASRTENYEQYF
>TRBJ1-4|TRBD1|14|TRBV19|-
TGTGCCAGTAGTACCCCCGGACAGGGAGTAAAACTGTTTTTT
CASSTPGQGVKLFF